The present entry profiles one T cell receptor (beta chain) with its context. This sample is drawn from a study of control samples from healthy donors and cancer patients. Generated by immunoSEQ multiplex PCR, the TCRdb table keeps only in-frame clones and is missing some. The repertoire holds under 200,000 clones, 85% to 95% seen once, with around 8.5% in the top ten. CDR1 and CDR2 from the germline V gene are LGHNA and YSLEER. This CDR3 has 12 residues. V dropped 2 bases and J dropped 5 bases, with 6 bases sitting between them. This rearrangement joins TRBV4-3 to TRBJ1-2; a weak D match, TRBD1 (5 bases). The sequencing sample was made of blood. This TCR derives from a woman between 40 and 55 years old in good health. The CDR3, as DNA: TGCGCCAGCAGCCAATCAGGGTATGGCTACACCTTC. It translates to CASSQSGYGYTF.